The 28 T cell receptor beta chains reported below all come from one sample, sequenced in a study of blood T cell repertoires in COVID-19 (dated by TCRdb to between 2020 and 2021). Library method: the immunoSEQ multiplex PCR assay. The clones in this table, taken by TCRdb from immuneACCESS, are in-frame only. Not every clone is retained; where verified, under half of the shortfall comes from an unresolved V gene, and the cause of the rest is unknown. In all, the sample holds roughly 250,000 clones, and 70% to 90% of those were seen once. Jointly, the top ten make up 0.9% to 1% of the sample. The sequenced sample was peripheral blood. These receptors were collected from a woman aged 40 to 50 who had recovered from COVID-19.

CDR3 region: CASTRRLASTDTQYF. The CDR3 DNA sequence: TGTGCCAGCACCCGGCGGCTAGCCTCCACAGATACGCAGTATTTT. The chain is built from TRBV2 and TRBJ2-3, with D perhaps matching TRBD2 (5 bases). Germline V gene lookup returns CDR1 SNHLY and CDR2 FYNNEI. V was shortened by 7 bases and J by 2 bases, with 16 bases between the two germline ends. This CDR3 region has 15 residues. The variable domain in full, completed from reference TRBV2 and TRBJ2-3, reads EPEVTQTPSHQVTQMGQEVILRCVPISNHLYFYWYRQILGQKVEFLVSFYNNEISEKSEIFDDQFSVERPDGSNFTLKIRSTKLEDSAMYFCASTRRLASTDTQYFGPGTRLTVL.

The V gene is TRBV18, the J gene TRBJ2-1, with 14 nucleotides matching TRBD2. Trimming removed 5 bases from V and 6 bases from J; junction bases left unmatched: 3. The CDR3 contains 15 residues. The germline CDR1 and CDR2 sequences are KGHSH and LQKENI. CDR3 region: CASSGTSGSGNEQFF. In DNA, the CDR3 is TGTGCCAGCTCAGGGACTAGCGGGAGTGGCAATGAGCAGTTCTTC.

This clone showed up just once. The chain carries TRBV6-5 and TRBJ1-1, with TRBD1 as a possible D gene (6 bases). Germline values: CDR1 MNHEY, CDR2 SVGAGI. Trimming removed 10 bases at V and 1 base at J, with 19 bases between. The CDR3 length is 15 residues. The CDR3 DNA reads TGTGCCACCGTCCGGGGGGCCGCCGGGAACACTGAAGCTTTCTTT. Translation: CATVRGAAGNTEAFF.

This clone showed up just once. V gene TRBV30 combines with J gene TRBJ1-2, with D uncertain. With 0 bases removed from V and 7 bases from J, the gap between germline ends came to 9 bases. The CDR3 covers 12 residues. Germline lookup yields CDR1 GTSNPN and CDR2 SVGIG (reference sequence). The CDR3 DNA is TGTGCCTGGAGTGTAGTTAGTCCTGGCTACACCTTC. Residues: CAWSVVSPGYTF.

The chain recombines TRBV27 with TRBJ1-2; possibly TRBD1 for D (5 bases). CDR3 length: 16 amino acids. Trimming left V 0 bases short and J 8 bases short, with 19 bases between. Germline CDR1 reads MNHEY; CDR2 reads SMNVEV (reference sequence). CDR3 region: CASSLSISGRVHGYTF. CDR3 nucleotides: TGTGCCAGCAGTTTATCGATATCCGGCAGGGTTCACGGCTACACCTTC.

V usage is TRBV9 and J usage is TRBJ2-1; 10 bases match TRBD2. Looked up from germline, CDR1 is SGDLS and CDR2 is YYNGEE. The ends lost 0 bases at V and 5 bases at J; junction bases unmatched: 5. The CDR3 extends over 16 amino acids. CDR3 sequence (DNA): TGTGCCAGCAGCGTAGTCGGTAGCGGGAGGAACAATGAGCAGTTCTTC. This gives the protein CASSVVGSGRNNEQFF. The whole variable domain, filled in from reference TRBV9 and TRBJ2-1, reads DSGVTQTPKHLITATGQRVTLRCSPRSGDLSVYWYQQSLDQGLQFLIQYYNGEERAKGNILERFSAQQFPDLHSELNLSSLELGDSALYFCASSVVGSGRNNEQFFGPGTRLTVL.

V and J are TRBV30 and TRBJ1-5; no firm D call. V was cut by 0 bases and J by 2 bases, with 20 bases left in between. The germline gives CDR1 GTSNPN, CDR2 SVGIG (reference sequence). The CDR3 is 18 amino acids. CDR3 in amino acids: CAWSVRAGREWGNQPQHF. The CDR3 nucleotides read TGTGCCTGGAGTGTACGGGCAGGCCGGGAATGGGGCAATCAGCCCCAGCATTTT. The entire variable domain, with the rest obtained from reference TRBV30 and TRBJ1-5, is as follows: SQTIHQWPATLVQPVGSPLSLECTVEGTSNPNLYWYRQAAGRGLQLLFYSVGIGQISSEVPQNLSASRPQDRQFILSSKKLLLSDSGFYLCAWSVRAGREWGNQPQHFGDGTRLSIL.

The chain employs TRBV27 and TRBJ2-3, with D maybe TRBD2 (6 bases). The germline gives CDR1 MNHEY, CDR2 SMNVEV (reference sequence). The V end was cut by 6 bases, the J end by 3 bases, with 13 bases between. The CDR3 runs to 14 residues. CDR3 in DNA: TGTGCCAGCAGCCAACCCGGGGGTACAGATACGCAGTATTTT. This translates into CASSQPGGTDTQYF.

V and J are TRBV11-2 and TRBJ2-3; D unresolved. CDR1 and CDR2 (germline): SGHAT, FQNNGV. The germline V and J ends were trimmed by 1 base and 5 bases, with 7 bases remaining between them. The CDR3 covers 13 residues. CDR3 in DNA: TGTGCCAGCAGCTTAGCCCCTTTAGATACGCAGTATTTT. Protein product: CASSLAPLDTQYF.

This clone was detected only a few times. The chain has TRBV4-2 and TRBJ2-7, with TRBD1 identical over 7 bases. J was trimmed by 3 bases and V by 4 bases; bases with no gene match: 6. From germline, CDR1 is LGHNA and CDR2 YNFKEQ. The CDR3 spans 14 residues. The CDR3 sequence: CASSPQGQDYEQYF. The CDR3 bases are TGTGCCAGCAGCCCACAGGGGCAGGACTACGAGCAGTACTTC.

This rearrangement joins TRBV6-5 to TRBJ1-1; D is possibly TRBD1 (5 bases). The V gene lost 4 bases and the J gene lost 6 bases, with 15 bases spanning the gap. The CDR3 consists of 14 residues. Germline assignment: CDR1 MNHEY and CDR2 SVGAGI. CDR3 nucleotides: TGTGCCAGCAGTTCCCCTGGGGCCCCCCCTGAAGCTTTCTTT. This encodes CASSSPGAPPEAFF.

V is TRBV10-3 and J is TRBJ2-1, with TRBD1 as a possible D gene (5 bases). CDR1 is ENHRY, CDR2 SYGVKD, per germline. V gave up 4 bases and J gave up 5 bases, with 9 bases separating them. The CDR3 spans 13 residues. The CDR3: CAISGGSNNEQFF. Written as DNA, the CDR3 is TGTGCCATCAGTGGGGGCAGCAACAATGAGCAGTTCTTC.

The chain employs TRBV14 and TRBJ2-3, with D tentatively TRBD2 (6 bases). V lost 0 bases to trimming and J lost 4 bases, with 11 bases between them. The CDR3 has 15 residues. CDR1 is SGHDN and CDR2 is FVKESK in the germline V gene. CDR3 sequence: CASSQDHPGADTQYF. The CDR3 nucleotides are TGTGCCAGCAGCCAAGATCACCCGGGGGCAGATACGCAGTATTTT. The full variable domain, in which reference TRBV14 and TRBJ2-3 provide the parts outside the CDR3, is EAGVTQFPSHSVIEKGQTVTLRCDPISGHDNLYWYRRVMGKEIKFLLHFVKESKQDESGMPNNRFLAERTGGTYSTLKVQPAELEDSGVYFCASSQDHPGADTQYFGPGTRLTVL.

The chain combines TRBV5-1 with TRBJ2-3; D is possibly TRBD2 (7 bases). Trimming removed 4 bases from V and 5 bases from J, with 17 bases in between. The CDR3 has 15 amino acids. CDR1 is SGHRS and CDR2 is YFSETQ in the germline V gene. The DNA for the CDR3 is TGCGCCAGCAGCACCCCTGGGGGCGGGGGAGATACGCAGTATTTT. It codes for CASSTPGGGGDTQYF.

J is TRBJ2-1 and V is TRBV7-2, with 9 bases that match TRBD2. The germline CDR1 and CDR2 sequences are SGHTA and FQGNSA. V lost 1 base, J lost 0 bases, and 10 bases stayed unmatched. The CDR3 totals 19 residues. This CDR3 is CASSLVGLAGLSSYNEQFF. In nucleotides, the CDR3 is TGTGCCAGCAGCTTAGTAGGGCTAGCGGGACTTAGCTCCTACAATGAGCAGTTCTTC.

This clone was observed a handful of times. The chain combines TRBV11-3 with TRBJ1-6, with 8 bases that match TRBD1. J gave up 5 bases and V 3 bases, and 0 bases lay outside the gene matches. CDR3 length equals 14 residues. The germline CDR1 and CDR2 sequences are SGHNT and YENEEA. CDR3 amino acids: CASSLGQDNSPLHF. As DNA, the CDR3 is TGTGCCAGCAGCTTGGGACAGGATAATTCACCCCTCCACTTT.

The genes are TRBV2 and TRBJ2-7; 10 nucleotides agree with TRBD2. This CDR3 is 14 amino acids long. Germline CDR1 is SNHLY and CDR2 is FYNNEI. The junction had 2 bases not matched to a gene; V was cut back by 4 bases and J by 2 bases. The CDR3 spells CASSVAGGPYEQYF. CDR3 in DNA: TGTGCCAGCAGTGTAGCGGGAGGACCCTACGAGCAGTACTTC. The full variable domain, completed using reference TRBV2 and TRBJ2-7, is EPEVTQTPSHQVTQMGQEVILRCVPISNHLYFYWYRQILGQKVEFLVSFYNNEISEKSEIFDDQFSVERPDGSNFTLKIRSTKLEDSAMYFCASSVAGGPYEQYFGPGTRLTVT.

Turning to this clone: The sample contains more than one DNA sequence encoding this CDR3. The V and J genes are TRBV20-1 and TRBJ1-1; 9 bases map to TRBD1. The CDR3 covers 11 residues. CDR1 DFQATT and CDR2 SNEGSKA come from the germline V gene (reference sequence). Trimming removed 3 bases from V and 11 bases from J; junction bases left unmatched: 4. The CDR3 DNA follows: TGCAGTGCTAGGGGACAGGGTGAGGCTTTCTTT. Translated: CSARGQGEAFF.

V gene TRBV4-2 combines with J gene TRBJ2-3; 7 bases align to TRBD2. Germline V gene sequence: CDR1 LGHNA, CDR2 YNFKEQ. Unmatched junction bases numbered 11, after V lost 5 bases and J lost 0 bases. The CDR3 covers 17 residues. CDR3: CASSSSPSGSSTDTQYF. Here the CDR3 DNA reads TGTGCCAGCAGCTCCAGCCCTAGCGGATCTAGCACAGATACGCAGTATTTT.

This chain links TRBV14 with TRBJ2-7; perhaps TRBD2 as D (5 bases). The CDR3 length is 17 residues. The germline gives CDR1 SGHDN, CDR2 FVKESK. The V and J ends lost 0 bases and 1 base respectively, with 16 bases between them. CDR3 sequence reads: CASSQDRGFGVSYEQYF. Here the CDR3 DNA reads TGTGCCAGCAGCCAAGATCGCGGGTTCGGGGTTTCCTACGAGCAGTACTTC.

The genes are TRBV18 and TRBJ2-3, with TRBD2 matching 7 bases. The junction had 6 bases not matched to a gene; V was cut back by 1 base and J by 2 bases. The V gene's germline CDR1 is KGHSH and CDR2 LQKENI. The CDR3 extends over 16 amino acids. CDR3 loop: CASSPLASGYTDTQYF. As DNA, the CDR3 is TGTGCCAGCTCACCACTGGCTAGCGGATACACAGATACGCAGTATTTT.

The chain couples TRBV19 to TRBJ1-2, with no clear D. Trimming removed 3 bases at V and 0 bases at J, with 11 bases between. The CDR3 totals 15 residues. In germline, CDR1 is LNHDA, CDR2 SQIVND (reference sequence). The CDR3 DNA reads TGTGCCAGTAGTATGATGGGGAGAGCTAACTATGGCTACACCTTC. Encoded protein: CASSMMGRANYGYTF.

V gene TRBV5-1 combines with J gene TRBJ2-2; 9 bases are shared with TRBD2. V lost 2 bases and J lost 6; bases outside the gene matches: 5. Germline V gives CDR1 SGHRS, CDR2 YFSETQ. The CDR3 length is 15 residues. CDR3 bases: TGCGCCAGCAGCTTAATGGGACTAGCTTCCGGGGAGCTGTTTTTT. Its protein product is CASSLMGLASGELFF. Together with reference TRBV5-1 and TRBJ2-2, the CDR3 gives the full variable domain: KAGVTQTPRYLIKTRGQQVTLSCSPISGHRSVSWYQQTPGQGLQFLFEYFSETQRNKGNFPGRFSGRQFSNSRSEMNVSTLELGDSALYLCASSLMGLASGELFFGEGSRLTVL.

This chain joins TRBV19 and TRBJ1-6; no reliable D call. Germline CDR1 and CDR2: LNHDA and SQIVND (reference sequence). Trimming stripped 7 bases from V and 12 bases from J, with 19 bases between. This CDR3 contains 14 residues. Written as DNA, the CDR3 is TGTGCCAGTACCAGCCCTCTAGCCCTTGTACCCCTCCACTTT. This sequence encodes CASTSPLALVPLHF. Supplemented by reference TRBV19 and TRBJ1-6, the full variable domain reads DGGITQSPKYLFRKEGQNVTLSCEQNLNHDAMYWYRQDPGQGLRLIYYSQIVNDFQKGDIAEGYSVSREKKESFPLTVTSAQKNPTAFYLCASTSPLALVPLHFGNGTRLTVT.

The chain couples TRBV7-2 to TRBJ1-3, with TRBD1 matching over 9 bases. V shed 5 bases and J 4 bases; nucleotides not matched to a gene: 6. In germline, CDR1 is SGHTA, CDR2 FQGNSA. The CDR3 totals 15 residues. CDR3 nucleotide sequence: TGTGCCAGCAGCCCGGGACAGGGCAGGGGAAACACCATATATTTT. Its translation is CASSPGQGRGNTIYF.

The chain recombines TRBV7-2 with TRBJ1-1, with D uncertain. Germline V gene sequence: CDR1 SGHTA, CDR2 FQGNSA. V was pared by 5 bases and J by 8 bases, with 15 bases between. The CDR3 sequence is 13 residues long. DNA for the CDR3: TGTGCCAGCAGCCTGACACCGCCGGGGGAAGCTTTCTTT. Encoded protein: CASSLTPPGEAFF.

V is TRBV7-9 and J is TRBJ1-1; tentatively, D is TRBD1 (6 bases). The CDR3 covers 14 residues. V lost 0 bases, J lost 7 bases, and 12 bases lay in between. The germline V gene has CDR1 SEHNR and CDR2 FQNEAQ (reference sequence). Here the CDR3 reads CASSLAVGGGEAFF. The DNA of the CDR3 is TGTGCCAGCAGCTTAGCGGTTGGGGGCGGTGAAGCTTTCTTT. Full variable domain (remainder filled in from reference TRBV7-9 and TRBJ1-1): DTGVSQNPRHKITKRGQNVTFRCDPISEHNRLYWYRQTLGQGPEFLTYFQNEAQLEKSRLLSDRFSAERPKGSFSTLEIQRTEQGDSAMYLCASSLAVGGGEAFFGQGTRLTVV.

The rearrangement uses TRBV19 and TRBJ1-2; 8 bases line up with TRBD1. The V gene's germline CDR1 is LNHDA and CDR2 SQIVND (reference sequence). The CDR3 contains 15 residues. The V and J ends lost 5 bases and 4 bases, in that order; junction bases with no gene match: 9. This CDR3 is CASSPGQGRVYGYTF. CDR3 nucleotides: TGTGCCAGTAGTCCTGGACAGGGCAGGGTCTATGGCTACACCTTC.